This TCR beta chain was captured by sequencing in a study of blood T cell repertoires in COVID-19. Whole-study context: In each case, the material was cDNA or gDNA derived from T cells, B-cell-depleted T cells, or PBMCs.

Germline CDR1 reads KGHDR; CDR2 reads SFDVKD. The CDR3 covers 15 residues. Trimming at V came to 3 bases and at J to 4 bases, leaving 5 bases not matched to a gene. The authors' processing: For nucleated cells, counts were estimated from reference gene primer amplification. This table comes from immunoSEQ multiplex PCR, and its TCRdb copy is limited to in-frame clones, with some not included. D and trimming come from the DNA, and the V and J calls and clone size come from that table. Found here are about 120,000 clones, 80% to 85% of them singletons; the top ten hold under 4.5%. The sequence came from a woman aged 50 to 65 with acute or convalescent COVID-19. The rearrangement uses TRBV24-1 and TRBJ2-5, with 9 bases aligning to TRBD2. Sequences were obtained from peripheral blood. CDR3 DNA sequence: TGTGCCACCAGTGATGGACTAGCGACGGGAGAGACCCAGTACTTC. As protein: CATSDGLATGETQYF.